Detailed here is one T cell receptor (beta chain). Its antigen remains unidentified. The input lacks base qualities; no much larger clone sits a single base away. TCRbeta CDR3 regions were amplified from genomic DNA using the immunoSEQ Assay, a bias-controlled multiplex PCR. Regarding the original processing steps: The number of nucleated cells in each sample was estimated from the amplification of reference gene primers within the assay. To quantify the absolute abundance of each unique TCRbeta CDR3 rearrangement, sequence reads were collapsed and filtered. For each sample, productive Simpson clonality was calculated by taking the square root of Simpson's diversity index across productive rearrangements. TCRdb re-hosts the immuneACCESS table, in-frame sequences only. Its copies lack some clones; in the studies checked, an unresolved V gene accounts for under half of them, and the cause for the rest is not known. The D gene and trimming were derived from the DNA, and the V and J assignments and clone size from that table. This sample is represented by over 100,000 clones; around 86% of them were singletons. 4% to 5% of the sample comes from the top ten.

The CDR3 runs 14 residues from the cysteine to the phenylalanine. Only the CDR3 DNA stays, 42 bases, in frame from base 1. V is cut by 3 bases and J by 4 bases, and the space between the germline ends is 9 bases. The germline V gene yields MNHNS for CDR1 and SASEGT for CDR2. This sample is drawn from a study of blood T cell repertoires in COVID-19 (TCRdb year 2020). Regarding the complete study: The collaborator samples originated in the United States, Italy and Spain and spanned the acute and convalescent phases of COVID-19. HLA class I and class II types, where available, came from metadata supplied by the sample provider rather than from assay-based typing. The material from the prospective study consisted of cDNA or gDNA derived from T cells, B-cell-depleted T cells, or PBMCs. The samples were drawn from the first 160 participants of the ongoing ImmuneRACE study and from 1,254 subjects provided by 6 global collaborators. The repertoires were made available in a free public database intended to serve as a resource for research on the immune response to SARS-CoV-2. A de-identified subject ID, COVID-19 status, age in years and sex were almost always included in the sample metadata. The dataset comprised deeply sampled blood TCRbeta repertoires from subjects exposed to, actively infected with, or recovered from COVID-19. Points the paper makes about the study in general: The quantity of clinical and demographic metadata differed by source and by participant and was supplied without curation.

Each collaborating institution followed its own protocols to collect whole blood in K2EDTA tubes. Collaborator samples were shipped for TCRbeta analysis as frozen whole blood, isolated PBMCs, or DNA extracted from either sample type. Recombination linked TRBV6-1 to TRBJ1-4; perhaps TRBD1 is the D gene, with 5 bases matching. Sequencing was done on a sample of peripheral blood. This sequence originates from a middle-aged man with acute or convalescent COVID-19. The CDR3 protein sequence reads: CASSDPGLNEKLFF. Read as DNA, the sequence is TGTGCCAGCAGTGACCCGGGACTTAATGAAAAACTGTTTTTT.